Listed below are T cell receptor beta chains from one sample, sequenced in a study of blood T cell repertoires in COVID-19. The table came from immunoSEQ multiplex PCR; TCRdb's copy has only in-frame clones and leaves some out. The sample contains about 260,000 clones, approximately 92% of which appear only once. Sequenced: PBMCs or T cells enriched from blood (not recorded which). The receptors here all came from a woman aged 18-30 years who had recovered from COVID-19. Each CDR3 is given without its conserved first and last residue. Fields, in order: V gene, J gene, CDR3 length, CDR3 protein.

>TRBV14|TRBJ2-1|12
ASSQAFLAGWQF
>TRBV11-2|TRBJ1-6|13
ASTSTGGYNSPLH
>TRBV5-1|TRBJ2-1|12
ASSLGLARDEQF
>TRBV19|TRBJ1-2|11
ASSISGDYGYT
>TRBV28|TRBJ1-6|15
ASSRAGASSYNSPLH
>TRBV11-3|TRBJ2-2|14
ASSLGARANTGELF
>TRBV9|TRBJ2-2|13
ASSFTGGSTGELF
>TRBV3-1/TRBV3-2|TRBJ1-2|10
ASSLRIRDFA
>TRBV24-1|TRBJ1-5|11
ATSVTGGTTQH
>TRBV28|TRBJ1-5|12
ASSLLGRGQPQH
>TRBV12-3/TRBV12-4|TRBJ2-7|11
ASRTLGVTQQY
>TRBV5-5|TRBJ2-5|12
ASSLLPFQETQY
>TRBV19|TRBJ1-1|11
ASRPTGNTEAF
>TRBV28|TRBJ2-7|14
ASSLNQGRLWDEQY
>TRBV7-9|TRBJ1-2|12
ASSLEAEGGNYT
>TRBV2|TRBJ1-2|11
ASSQSEVQGYT
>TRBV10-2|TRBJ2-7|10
ASRTDGYEQY
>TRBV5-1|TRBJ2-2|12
ASSPGVYTGELF
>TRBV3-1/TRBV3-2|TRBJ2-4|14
ASSQGLAGVKNIQY
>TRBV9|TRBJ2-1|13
ASSQSGVGLNEQF
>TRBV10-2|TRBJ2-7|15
ASNFKGAGGEGGEQY
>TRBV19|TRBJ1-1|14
ASSHFREGNNTEAF
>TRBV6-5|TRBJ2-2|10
ASSRTGGELF